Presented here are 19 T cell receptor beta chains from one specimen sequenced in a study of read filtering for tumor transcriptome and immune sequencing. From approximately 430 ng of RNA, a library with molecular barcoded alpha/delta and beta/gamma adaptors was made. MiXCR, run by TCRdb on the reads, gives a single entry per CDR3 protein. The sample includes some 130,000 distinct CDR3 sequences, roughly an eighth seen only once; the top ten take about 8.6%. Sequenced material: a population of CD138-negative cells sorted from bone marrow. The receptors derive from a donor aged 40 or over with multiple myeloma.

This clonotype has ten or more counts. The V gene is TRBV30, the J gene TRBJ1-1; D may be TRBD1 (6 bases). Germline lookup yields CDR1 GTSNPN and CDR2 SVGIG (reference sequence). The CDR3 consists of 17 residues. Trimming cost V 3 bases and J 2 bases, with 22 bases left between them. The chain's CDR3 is CAWSSLSTGTLNTEAFF. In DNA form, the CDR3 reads TGTGCCTGGAGCTCCCTTTCTACCGGGACACTTAACACTGAAGCTTTCTTT.

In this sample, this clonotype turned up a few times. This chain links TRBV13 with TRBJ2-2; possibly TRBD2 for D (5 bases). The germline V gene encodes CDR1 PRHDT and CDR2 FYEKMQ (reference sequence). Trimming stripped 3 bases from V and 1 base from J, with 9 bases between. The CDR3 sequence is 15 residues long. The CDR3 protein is CASSFLAGNTGELFF. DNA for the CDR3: TGTGCCAGCAGCTTTCTGGCGGGGAACACCGGGGAGCTGTTTTTT.

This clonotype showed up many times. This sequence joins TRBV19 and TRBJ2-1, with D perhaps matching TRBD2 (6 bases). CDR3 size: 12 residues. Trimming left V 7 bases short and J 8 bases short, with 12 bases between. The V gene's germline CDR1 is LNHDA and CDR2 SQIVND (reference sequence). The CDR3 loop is CASKGGNHEQFF. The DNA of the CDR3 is TGTGCCAGTAAAGGCGGGAACCATGAGCAGTTCTTC.

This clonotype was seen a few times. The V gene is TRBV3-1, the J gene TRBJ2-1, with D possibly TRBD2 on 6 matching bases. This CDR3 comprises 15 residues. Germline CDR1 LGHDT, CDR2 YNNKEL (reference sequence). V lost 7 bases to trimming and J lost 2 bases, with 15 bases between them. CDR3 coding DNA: TGTGCCAGCACCCGACAGACTAGTGCCTACAATGAGCAGTTCTTC. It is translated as CASTRQTSAYNEQFF.

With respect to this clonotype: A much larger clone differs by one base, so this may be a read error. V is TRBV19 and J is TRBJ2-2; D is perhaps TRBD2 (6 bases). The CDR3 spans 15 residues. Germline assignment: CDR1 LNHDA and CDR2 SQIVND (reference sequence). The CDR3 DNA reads TGTGCCAGTAAGACCGGGAGCGAGAACACCGTGGAGCTGTTTTTT. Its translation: CASKTGSENTVELFF.

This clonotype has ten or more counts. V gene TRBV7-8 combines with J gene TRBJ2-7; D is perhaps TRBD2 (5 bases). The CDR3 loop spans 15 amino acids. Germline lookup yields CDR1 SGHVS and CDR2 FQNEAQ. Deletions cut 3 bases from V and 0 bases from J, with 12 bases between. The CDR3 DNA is TGTGCCAGCAGCTTCGGGCGGGCCCCCTCCTACGAGCAGTACTTC. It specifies CASSFGRAPSYEQYF.

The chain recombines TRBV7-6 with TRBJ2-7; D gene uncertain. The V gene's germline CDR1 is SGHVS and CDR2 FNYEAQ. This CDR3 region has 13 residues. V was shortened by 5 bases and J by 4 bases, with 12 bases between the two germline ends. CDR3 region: CASSLEYLYEQYF. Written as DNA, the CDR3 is TGTGCCAGCAGCCTGGAGTATCTATACGAGCAGTACTTC. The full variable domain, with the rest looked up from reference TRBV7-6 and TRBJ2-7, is GAGVSQSPRYKVTKRGQDVALRCDPISGHVSLYWYRQALGQGPEFLTYFNYEAQQDKSGLPNDRFSAERPEGSISTLTIQRTEQRDSAMYRCASSLEYLYEQYFGPGTRLTVT.

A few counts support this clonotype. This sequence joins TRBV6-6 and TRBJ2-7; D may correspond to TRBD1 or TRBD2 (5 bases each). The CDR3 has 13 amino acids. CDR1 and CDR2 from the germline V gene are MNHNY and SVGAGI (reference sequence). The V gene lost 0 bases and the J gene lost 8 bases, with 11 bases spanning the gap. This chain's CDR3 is CASSYSITGQQYF. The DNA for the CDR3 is TGTGCCAGCAGTTACTCGATCACGGGACAGCAGTACTTC.

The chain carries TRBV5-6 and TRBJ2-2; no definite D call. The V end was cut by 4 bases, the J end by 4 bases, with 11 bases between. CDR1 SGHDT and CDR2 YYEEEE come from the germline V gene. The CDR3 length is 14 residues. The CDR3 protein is CASSTVRRTGELFF. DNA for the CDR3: TGTGCCAGCAGCACGGTGAGACGCACCGGGGAGCTGTTTTTT.

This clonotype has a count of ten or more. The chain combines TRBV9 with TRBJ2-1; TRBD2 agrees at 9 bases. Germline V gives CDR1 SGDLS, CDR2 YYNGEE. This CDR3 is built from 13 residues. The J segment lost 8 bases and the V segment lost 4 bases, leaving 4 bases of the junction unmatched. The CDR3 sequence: CASSPRLADEQFF. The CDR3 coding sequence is TGTGCCAGCAGCCCGCGACTAGCGGATGAGCAGTTCTTC. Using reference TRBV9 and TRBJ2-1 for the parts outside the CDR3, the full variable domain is DSGVTQTPKHLITATGQRVTLRCSPRSGDLSVYWYQQSLDQGLQFLIQYYNGEERAKGNILERFSAQQFPDLHSELNLSSLELGDSALYFCASSPRLADEQFFGPGTRLTVL.

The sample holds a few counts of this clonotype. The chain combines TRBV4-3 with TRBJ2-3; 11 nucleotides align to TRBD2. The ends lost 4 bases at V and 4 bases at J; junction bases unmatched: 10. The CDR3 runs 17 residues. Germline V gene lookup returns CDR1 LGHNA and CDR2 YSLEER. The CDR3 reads CASSPREVAGGADTQYF. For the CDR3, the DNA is TGCGCCAGCAGCCCCCGGGAGGTAGCGGGGGGGGCAGATACGCAGTATTTT.

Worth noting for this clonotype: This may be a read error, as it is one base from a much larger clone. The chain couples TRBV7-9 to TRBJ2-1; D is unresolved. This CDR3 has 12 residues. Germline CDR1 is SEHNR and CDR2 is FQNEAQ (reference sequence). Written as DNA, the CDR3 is TGTGCCAGCAGCCGCGGTAAGGATGAGCAGTCCTTC. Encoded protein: CASSRGKDEQSF.

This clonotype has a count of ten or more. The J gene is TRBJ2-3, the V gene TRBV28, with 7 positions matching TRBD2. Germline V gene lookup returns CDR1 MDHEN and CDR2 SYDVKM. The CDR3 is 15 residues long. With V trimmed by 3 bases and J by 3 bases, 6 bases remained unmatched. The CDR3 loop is CASSFGGRITDTQYF. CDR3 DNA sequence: TGTGCCAGCAGTTTCGGCGGGAGAATAACAGATACGCAGTATTTT.

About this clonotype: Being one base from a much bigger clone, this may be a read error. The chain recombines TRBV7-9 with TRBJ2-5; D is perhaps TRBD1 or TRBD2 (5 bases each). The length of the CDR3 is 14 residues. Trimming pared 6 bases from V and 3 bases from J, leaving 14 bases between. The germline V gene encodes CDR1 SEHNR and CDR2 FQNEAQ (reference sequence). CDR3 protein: CASRTGTREETQYF. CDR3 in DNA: TGTGCCAGCAGGACCGGGACGCGCGAAGAGACCCAGTACTTC.

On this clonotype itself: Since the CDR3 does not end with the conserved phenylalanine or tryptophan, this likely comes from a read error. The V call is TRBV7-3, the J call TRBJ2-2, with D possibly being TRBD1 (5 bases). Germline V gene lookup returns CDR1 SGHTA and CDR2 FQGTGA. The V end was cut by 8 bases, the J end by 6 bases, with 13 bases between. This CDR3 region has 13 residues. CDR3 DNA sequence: TGTGCCAGCTCCCCAGTGGGGCCCGGGGAGCTGTTTTCT. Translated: CASSPVGPGELFS.

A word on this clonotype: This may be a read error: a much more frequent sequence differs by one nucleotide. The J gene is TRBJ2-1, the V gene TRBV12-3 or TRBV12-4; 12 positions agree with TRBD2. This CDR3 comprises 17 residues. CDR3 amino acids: CTSSSEASGRAYNEQFF. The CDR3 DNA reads TGTACCAGCAGTTCGGAGGCTAGCGGGAGGGCCTACAATGAGCAGTTCTTC.

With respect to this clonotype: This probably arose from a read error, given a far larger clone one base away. The CDR3 here is CASSMGLAGEWVNGQFF. CDR3 coding DNA: TGTGCCAGCAGCATGGGACTAGCGGGAGAATGGGTCAATGGGCAGTTCTTC. The rearrangement joins TRBV7-9 to TRBJ2-1, with 14 bases aligning to TRBD2. The CDR3 is 17 residues long. Germline V gene data show CDR1 as SEHNR and CDR2 as FQNEAQ (reference sequence).

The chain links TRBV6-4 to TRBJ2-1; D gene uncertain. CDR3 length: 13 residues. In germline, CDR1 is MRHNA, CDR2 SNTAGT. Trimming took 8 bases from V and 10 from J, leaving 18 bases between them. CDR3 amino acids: CASSELPYEEQFF. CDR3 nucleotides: TGTGCCAGCTCTGAGCTCCCCTACGAGGAGCAGTTCTTC.

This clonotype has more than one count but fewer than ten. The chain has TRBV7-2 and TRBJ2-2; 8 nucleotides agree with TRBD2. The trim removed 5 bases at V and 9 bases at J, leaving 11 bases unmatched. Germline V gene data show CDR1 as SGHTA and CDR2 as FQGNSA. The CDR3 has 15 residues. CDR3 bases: TGTGCCAGCAGCGTCCCCTCCAGCGGGAGAAGGGAGCTGTTTTTT. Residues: CASSVPSSGRRELFF.